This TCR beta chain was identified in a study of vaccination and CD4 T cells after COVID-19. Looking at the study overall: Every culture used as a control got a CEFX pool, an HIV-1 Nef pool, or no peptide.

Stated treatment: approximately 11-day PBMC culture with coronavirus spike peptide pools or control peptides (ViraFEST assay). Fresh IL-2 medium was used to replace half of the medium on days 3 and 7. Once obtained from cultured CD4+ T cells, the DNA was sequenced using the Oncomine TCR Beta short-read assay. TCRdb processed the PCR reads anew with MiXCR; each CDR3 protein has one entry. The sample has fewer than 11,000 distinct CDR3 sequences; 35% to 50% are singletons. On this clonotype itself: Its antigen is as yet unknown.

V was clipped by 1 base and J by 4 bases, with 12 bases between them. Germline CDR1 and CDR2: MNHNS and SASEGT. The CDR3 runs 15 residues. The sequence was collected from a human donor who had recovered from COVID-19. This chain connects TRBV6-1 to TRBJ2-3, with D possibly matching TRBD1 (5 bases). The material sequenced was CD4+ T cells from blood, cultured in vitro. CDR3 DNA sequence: TGTGCCAGCAGTGAAGGAGGCAGGGTGGCAGATACGCAGTATTTT. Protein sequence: CASSEGGRVADTQYF.